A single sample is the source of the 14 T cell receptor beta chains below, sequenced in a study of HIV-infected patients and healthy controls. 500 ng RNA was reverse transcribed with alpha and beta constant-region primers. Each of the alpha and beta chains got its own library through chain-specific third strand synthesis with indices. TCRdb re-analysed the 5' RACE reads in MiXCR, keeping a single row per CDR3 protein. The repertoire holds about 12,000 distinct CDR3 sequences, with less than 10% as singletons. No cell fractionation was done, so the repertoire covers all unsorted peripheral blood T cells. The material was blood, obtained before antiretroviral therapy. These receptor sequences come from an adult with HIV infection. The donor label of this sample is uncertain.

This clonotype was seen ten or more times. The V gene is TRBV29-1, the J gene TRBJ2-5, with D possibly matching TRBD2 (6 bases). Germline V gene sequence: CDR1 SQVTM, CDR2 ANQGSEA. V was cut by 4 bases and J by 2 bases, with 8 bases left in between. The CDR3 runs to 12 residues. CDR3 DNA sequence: TGCAGCGTTGCGGGGGATCAAGAGACCCAGTACTTC. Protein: CSVAGDQETQYF.

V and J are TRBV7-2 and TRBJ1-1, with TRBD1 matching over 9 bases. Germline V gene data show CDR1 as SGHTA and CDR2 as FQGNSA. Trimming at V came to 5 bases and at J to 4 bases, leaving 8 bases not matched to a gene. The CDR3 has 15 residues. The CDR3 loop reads CASSPPGTGITEAFF. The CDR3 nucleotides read TGTGCCAGCAGCCCACCCGGGACAGGGATCACTGAAGCTTTCTTT.

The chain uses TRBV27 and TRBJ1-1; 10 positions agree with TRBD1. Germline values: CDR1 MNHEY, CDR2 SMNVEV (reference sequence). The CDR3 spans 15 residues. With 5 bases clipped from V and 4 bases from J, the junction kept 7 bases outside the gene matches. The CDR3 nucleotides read TGTGCCAGCAGTCGGAGACAGGGGGCAGTCACTGAAGCTTTCTTT. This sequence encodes CASSRRQGAVTEAFF.

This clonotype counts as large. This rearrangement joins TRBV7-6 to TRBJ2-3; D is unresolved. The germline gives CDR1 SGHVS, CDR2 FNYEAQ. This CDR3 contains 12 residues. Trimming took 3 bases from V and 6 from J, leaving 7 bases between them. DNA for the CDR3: TGTGCCAGCAGCTTTATAGGTGATACGCAGTATTTT. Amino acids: CASSFIGDTQYF.

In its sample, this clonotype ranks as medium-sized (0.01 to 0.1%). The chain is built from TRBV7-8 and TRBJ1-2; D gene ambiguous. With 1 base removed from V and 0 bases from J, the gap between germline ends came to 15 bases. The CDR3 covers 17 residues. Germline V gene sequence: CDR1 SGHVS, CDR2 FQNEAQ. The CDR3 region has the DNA TGTGCCAGCAGCTTAGGCGGGCTGGCGAACACTAACTATGGCTACACCTTC. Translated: CASSLGGLANTNYGYTF.

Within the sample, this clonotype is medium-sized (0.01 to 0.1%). The CDR3 DNA reads TGTGCCAGGCCCAGTGAGCGGGGGAGCTCCTACGAGCAGTACTTC. Translation gives CARPSERGSSYEQYF. This sequence joins TRBV13 and TRBJ2-7; 8 nucleotides agree with TRBD2. The CDR3 runs 15 residues. Per the germline V gene, CDR1 is PRHDT and CDR2 is FYEKMQ (reference sequence). J was trimmed by 0 bases and V by 9 bases; bases with no gene match: 10.

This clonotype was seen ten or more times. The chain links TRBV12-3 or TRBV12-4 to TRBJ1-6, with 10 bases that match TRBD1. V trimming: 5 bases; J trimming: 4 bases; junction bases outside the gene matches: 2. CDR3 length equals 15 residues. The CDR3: CASSPGQGYNSPLHF. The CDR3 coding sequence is TGTGCCAGCAGTCCGGGACAGGGGTATAATTCACCCCTCCACTTT.

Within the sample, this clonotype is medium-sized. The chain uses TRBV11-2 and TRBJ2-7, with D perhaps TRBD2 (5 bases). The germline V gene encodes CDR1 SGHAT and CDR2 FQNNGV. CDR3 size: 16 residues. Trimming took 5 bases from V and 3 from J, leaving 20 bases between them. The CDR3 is CASSPLSGIGYYEQYF. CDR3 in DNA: TGTGCCAGCAGCCCCCTCAGCGGTATTGGATACTACGAGCAGTACTTC.

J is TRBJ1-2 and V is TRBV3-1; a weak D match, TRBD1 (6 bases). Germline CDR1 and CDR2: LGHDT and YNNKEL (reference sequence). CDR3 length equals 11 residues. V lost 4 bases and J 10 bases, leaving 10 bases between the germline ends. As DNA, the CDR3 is TGTGCCAGCAGCCTAGGGACATACTACACCTTC. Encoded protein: CASSLGTYYTF.

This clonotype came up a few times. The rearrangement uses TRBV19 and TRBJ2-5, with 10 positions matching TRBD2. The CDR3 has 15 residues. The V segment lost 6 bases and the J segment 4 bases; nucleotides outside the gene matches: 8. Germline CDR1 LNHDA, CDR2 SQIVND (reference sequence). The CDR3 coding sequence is TGTGCCAGTAGACCGAGCGGGGGGGCCGGAGAGACCCAGTACTTC. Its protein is CASRPSGGAGETQYF.

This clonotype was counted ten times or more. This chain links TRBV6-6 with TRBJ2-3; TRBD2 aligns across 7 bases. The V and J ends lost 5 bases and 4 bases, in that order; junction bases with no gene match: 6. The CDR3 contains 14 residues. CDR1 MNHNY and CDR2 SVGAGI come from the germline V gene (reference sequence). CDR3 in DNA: TGTGCCAGCAGTGGGAGGGGAGGGGCAGATACGCAGTATTTT. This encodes CASSGRGGADTQYF.

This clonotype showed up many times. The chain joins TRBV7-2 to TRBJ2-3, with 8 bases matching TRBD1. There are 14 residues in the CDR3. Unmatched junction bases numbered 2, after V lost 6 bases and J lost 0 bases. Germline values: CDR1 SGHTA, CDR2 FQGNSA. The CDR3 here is CASRTGGSTDTQYF. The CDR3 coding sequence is TGTGCCAGCAGAACAGGGGGTAGCACAGATACGCAGTATTTT. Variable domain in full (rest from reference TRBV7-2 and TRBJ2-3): GAGVSQSPSNKVTEKGKDVELRCDPISGHTALYWYRQSLGQGLEFLIYFQGNSAPDKSGLPSDRFSAERTGGSVSTLTIQRTQQEDSAVYLCASRTGGSTDTQYFGPGTRLTVL.

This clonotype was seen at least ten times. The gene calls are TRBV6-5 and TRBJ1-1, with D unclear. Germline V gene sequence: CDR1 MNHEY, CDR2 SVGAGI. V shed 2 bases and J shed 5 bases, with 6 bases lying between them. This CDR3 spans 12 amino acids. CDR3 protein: CASSYGRTEAFF. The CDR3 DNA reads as TGTGCCAGCAGTTACGGGAGGACTGAAGCTTTCTTT.

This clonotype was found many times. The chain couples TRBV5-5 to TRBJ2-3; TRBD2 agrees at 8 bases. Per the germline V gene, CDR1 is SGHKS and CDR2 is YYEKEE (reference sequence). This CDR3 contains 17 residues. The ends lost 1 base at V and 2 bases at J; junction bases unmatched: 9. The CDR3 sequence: CASSLIAGGAFTDTQYF. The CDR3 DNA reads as TGTGCCAGCAGCTTGATTGCGGGAGGCGCTTTCACAGATACGCAGTATTTT.